This record covers a single TCR beta chain. This entry is derived from a study of glioma-infiltrating T cells after dendritic cell vaccination. The CDR3 is 14 residues long. V was clipped by 6 bases and J by 0 bases, with 10 bases between them. Looked up from germline, CDR1 is SGHDN and CDR2 is FVKESK. The assay was immunoSEQ multiplex PCR, and TCRdb's table has in-frame clones only and misses some. The sample holds roughly 96,000 clones; approximately 80% are singletons and the top ten take 5.5% to 7%. The chain is built from TRBV14 and TRBJ2-3; a possible D gene is TRBD1 (5 bases). The material sequenced was blood, taken before dendritic cell vaccination. The TCR comes from a human donor with glioblastoma. CDR3 nucleotides: TGTGCCAGCAGGAGGCAGGGCAGCACAGATACGCAGTATTTT. This translates into CASRRQGSTDTQYF.